The next 18 T cell receptor beta chains were all read from a single sample in a study of OX40 agonist ivuxolimab in advanced cancers. Measured with immunoSEQ multiplex PCR; TCRdb has only the in-frame clones, and not every one. The table includes some 54,000 clones, over 75% detected once. The source material was CD4+ or CD8+ T cells sorted from blood, sampled in a trial of the OX40 agonist ivuxolimab. The receptors here all came from an adult with an advanced solid tumor such as melanoma, head and neck, liver or kidney cancer.

The chain couples TRBV28 to TRBJ2-7; D may be TRBD1 (5 bases). CDR1 is MDHEN, CDR2 SYDVKM, per germline. The V gene lost 5 bases and the J gene lost 0 bases, with 14 bases spanning the gap. The CDR3 contains 15 residues. DNA of the CDR3: TGTGCCAGCAGTGGGGCATGGATGAGCTCCTACGAGCAGTACTTC. This translates into CASSGAWMSSYEQYF.

The chain recombines TRBV28 with TRBJ2-1; TRBD2 matches at 12 bases. Germline V gene lookup returns CDR1 MDHEN and CDR2 SYDVKM. The length of the CDR3 is 16 residues. J gave up 5 bases and V 5 bases, and 7 bases lay outside the gene matches. The CDR3, as DNA: TGTGCCAGCAGTAAGCTAGCGGGAGGGCCAAACAATGAGCAGTTCTTC. Amino acids: CASSKLAGGPNNEQFF.

The J gene is TRBJ1-2, the V gene TRBV6-6; the match to TRBD1 covers 9 bases. The CDR3 covers 13 residues. Germline loops: CDR1 MNHNY, CDR2 SVGAGI (reference sequence). Unmatched junction bases numbered 7, after V lost 6 bases and J lost 8 bases. The CDR3 DNA sequence: TGTGCCAGCAGCCGGGACAGGGTAGACGGCTACACCTTC. This sequence encodes CASSRDRVDGYTF.

Points on this clone: An end of the junction does not agree with germline; a read error may underlie this. V gene TRBV15 combines with J gene TRBJ1-2; D unclear. The CDR3 length is 12 residues. Germline loops: CDR1 LNHNV, CDR2 YYDKDF (reference sequence). The CDR3 coding sequence is TGTGTCACCGGAGAAGCTAACTATGGCTACACCTTC. Residues: CVTGEANYGYTF.

The chain uses TRBV7-9 and TRBJ1-1, with TRBD1 identical over 9 bases. Germline V CDR1 and CDR2: SEHNR, FQNEAQ (reference sequence). V lost 5 bases and J lost 4; bases outside the gene matches: 2. The CDR3 has 13 residues. This CDR3 is CASSRTGATEAFF. The CDR3 coding sequence is TGTGCCAGCAGCCGGACAGGGGCCACTGAAGCTTTCTTT.

The chain is built from TRBV5-8 and TRBJ2-5; D is ambiguous. This CDR3 has 14 amino acids. CDR1 SGHTS and CDR2 YDEGEE come from the germline V gene. Trimming pared 2 bases from V and 4 bases from J, leaving 12 bases between. The CDR3 reads CASSFLMTGETQYF. The DNA of the CDR3 is TGTGCCAGCAGCTTTCTCATGACCGGAGAGACCCAGTACTTC.

The chain has TRBV6-6 and TRBJ2-7; tentative D call: TRBD2 (5 bases). V was cut by 4 bases and J by 2 bases, with 15 bases left in between. This CDR3 is built from 15 residues. The V gene's germline CDR1 is MNHNY and CDR2 SVGAGI (reference sequence). CDR3 nucleotides: TGTGCCAGCAGTTCCCCTGGAGGCCGGGCCTACGAGCAGTACTTC. Its translation is CASSSPGGRAYEQYF.

This chain links TRBV27 with TRBJ2-7; D remains ambiguous. The V end was cut by 10 bases, the J end by 0 bases, with 19 bases between. This CDR3 spans 15 amino acids. Looked up from germline, CDR1 is MNHEY and CDR2 is SMNVEV (reference sequence). CDR3 amino acids: CATIPIAGYSYEQYF. In DNA, the CDR3 is TGTGCCACCATCCCAATCGCCGGGTACTCCTACGAGCAGTACTTC.

This clone was observed a few times. The chain uses TRBV7-2 and TRBJ2-2; 9 positions match TRBD1. The V and J ends lost 7 bases and 4 bases, in that order; junction bases with no gene match: 7. From germline, CDR1 is SGHTA and CDR2 FQGNSA. The CDR3 covers 15 residues. CDR3 coding DNA: TGTGCCAGCATCCAGGGGACAGGGATCACCGGGGAGCTGTTTTTT. Its translation is CASIQGTGITGELFF.

The chain combines TRBV7-9 with TRBJ2-4, with D perhaps TRBD2 (6 bases). V shed 4 bases and J shed 1 base, with 14 bases lying between them. Germline CDR1 and CDR2: SEHNR and FQNEAQ (reference sequence). This CDR3 contains 16 residues. In nucleotides, the CDR3 is TGTGCCAGCAGCTCCGGAGGGTTGGGGGCCAAAAACATTCAGTACTTC. The encoded protein is CASSSGGLGAKNIQYF.

There are a few counts of this clone. The V and J genes are TRBV11-2 and TRBJ1-2; no clear D. CDR1 is SGHAT, CDR2 FQNNGV, per germline. CDR3 size: 16 residues. The V end was cut by 2 bases, the J end by 0 bases, with 13 bases between. The CDR3 region is CASSLSHDTANYGYTF. CDR3 DNA: TGTGCCAGCAGCTTAAGCCACGATACTGCTAACTATGGCTACACCTTC.

The chain employs TRBV11-3 and TRBJ2-3; D is uncertain. Germline V gives CDR1 SGHNT, CDR2 YENEEA. V dropped 1 base and J dropped 4 bases, with 6 bases sitting between them. The CDR3 is made up of 13 amino acids. CDR3 sequence (DNA): TGTGCCAGCAGCTTAGGTGTATCAGATACGCAGTATTTT. This codes for CASSLGVSDTQYF.

This sequence joins TRBV2 and TRBJ1-6; TRBD1 matches at 8 bases. The CDR3 loop spans 12 amino acids. Germline loops: CDR1 SNHLY, CDR2 FYNNEI. Trimming removed 8 bases from V and 10 bases from J; junction bases left unmatched: 4. The CDR3 loop reads CASGAGGSPLHF. CDR3 sequence (DNA): TGTGCCAGCGGAGCAGGGGGCTCACCCCTCCACTTT. Looking up the rest from reference TRBV2 and TRBJ1-6 gives the full variable domain: EPEVTQTPSHQVTQMGQEVILRCVPISNHLYFYWYRQILGQKVEFLVSFYNNEISEKSEIFDDQFSVERPDGSNFTLKIRSTKLEDSAMYFCASGAGGSPLHFGNGTRLTVT.

The CDR3 is CASSFGQGREKLFF. In nucleotides, the CDR3 is TGTGCCAGCAGCTTCGGACAGGGTCGGGAAAAACTGTTTTTT. This sequence joins TRBV7-9 and TRBJ1-4; TRBD1 aligns across 8 bases. With V trimmed by 3 bases and J by 8 bases, 5 bases remained unmatched. This CDR3 region has 14 residues. Germline V CDR1 and CDR2: SEHNR, FQNEAQ (reference sequence).

This chain joins TRBV7-9 and TRBJ1-5; no definite D call. This CDR3 is 13 amino acids long. Germline V lookup: CDR1 SEHNR, CDR2 FQNEAQ (reference sequence). Between the trimmed V and J ends, which lost 0 bases and 5 bases, there was a span of 5 bases. CDR3: CASSLAPYQPQHF. In nucleotides, the CDR3 is TGTGCCAGCAGCTTAGCGCCCTATCAGCCCCAGCATTTT. The complete variable domain, with remaining parts taken from reference TRBV7-9 and TRBJ1-5, reads DTGVSQNPRHKITKRGQNVTFRCDPISEHNRLYWYRQTLGQGPEFLTYFQNEAQLEKSRLLSDRFSAERPKGSFSTLEIQRTEQGDSAMYLCASSLAPYQPQHFGDGTRLSIL.

This clone has only one observation. The chain combines TRBV7-9 with TRBJ2-2, with 10 bases that match TRBD2. The CDR3 contains 15 residues. The germline CDR1 and CDR2 sequences are SEHNR and FQNEAQ (reference sequence). J gave up 5 bases and V 6 bases, and 6 bases lay outside the gene matches. The CDR3 here is CASSLSGRLTGELFF. For the CDR3, the DNA is TGTGCCAGCAGTCTTAGCGGGAGGTTGACCGGGGAGCTGTTTTTT.

This clone was detected ten times or more. The chain uses TRBV2 and TRBJ1-1, with 7 bases identical to TRBD1. The CDR3 is 14 amino acids. The germline V gene has CDR1 SNHLY and CDR2 FYNNEI. The V gene end was trimmed by 6 bases and the J gene end by 1 base; junction bases not matched to a gene: 5. CDR3 amino acids: CASRGGQRNTEAFF. In nucleotides, the CDR3 is TGTGCCAGCAGGGGGGGACAGCGGAACACTGAAGCTTTCTTT.

This clone was seen a single time. The chain employs TRBV5-1 and TRBJ1-1; the D gene is possibly TRBD1 (6 bases). The V end lost 3 bases, the J end lost 3 bases, and 15 bases lay between the germline ends. CDR3 length: 15 amino acids. CDR1 is SGHRS and CDR2 is YFSETQ in the germline V gene. DNA for the CDR3: TGCGCCAGCAGCTCACAGGGATTACAGGACACTGAAGCTTTCTTT. Its translation is CASSSQGLQDTEAFF.